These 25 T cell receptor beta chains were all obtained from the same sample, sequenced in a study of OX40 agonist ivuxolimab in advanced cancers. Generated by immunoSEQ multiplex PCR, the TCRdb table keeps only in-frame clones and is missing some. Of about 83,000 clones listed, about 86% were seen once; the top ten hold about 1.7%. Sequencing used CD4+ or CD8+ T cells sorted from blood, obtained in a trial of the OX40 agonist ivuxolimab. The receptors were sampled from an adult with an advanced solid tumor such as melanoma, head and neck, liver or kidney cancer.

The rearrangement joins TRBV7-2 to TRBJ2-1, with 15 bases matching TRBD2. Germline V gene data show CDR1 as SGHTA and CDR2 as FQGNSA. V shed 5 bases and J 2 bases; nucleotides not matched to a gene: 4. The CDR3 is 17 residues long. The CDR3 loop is CASSPGTSGGPYNEQFF. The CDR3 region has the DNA TGTGCCAGCAGCCCCGGGACTAGCGGGGGGCCCTACAATGAGCAGTTCTTC.

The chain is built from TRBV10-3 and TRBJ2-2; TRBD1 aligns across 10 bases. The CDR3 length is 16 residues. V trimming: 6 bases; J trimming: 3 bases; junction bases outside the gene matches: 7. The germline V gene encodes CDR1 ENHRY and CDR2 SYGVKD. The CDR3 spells CAIRPPGQGYTGELFF. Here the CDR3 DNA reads TGTGCCATCAGGCCCCCGGGACAGGGGTACACCGGGGAGCTGTTTTTT.

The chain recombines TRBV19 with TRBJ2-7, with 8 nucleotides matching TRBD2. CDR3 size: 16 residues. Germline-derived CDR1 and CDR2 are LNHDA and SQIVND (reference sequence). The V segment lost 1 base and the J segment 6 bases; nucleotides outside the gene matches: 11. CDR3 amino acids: CASSIGTSILGSEQYF. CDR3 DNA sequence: TGTGCCAGTAGTATAGGGACTAGCATCTTGGGATCCGAGCAGTACTTC.

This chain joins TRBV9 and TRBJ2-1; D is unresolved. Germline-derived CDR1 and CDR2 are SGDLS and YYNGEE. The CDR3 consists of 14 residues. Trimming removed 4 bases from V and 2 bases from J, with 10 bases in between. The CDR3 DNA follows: TGTGCCAGCAGCCCATTCCCCGCCTACAATGAGCAGTTCTTC. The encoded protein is CASSPFPAYNEQFF.

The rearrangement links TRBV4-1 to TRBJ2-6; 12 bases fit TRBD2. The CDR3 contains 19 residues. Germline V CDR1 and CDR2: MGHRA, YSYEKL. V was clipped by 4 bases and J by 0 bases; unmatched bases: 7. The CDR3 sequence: CASSRTILAGGSGANVLTF. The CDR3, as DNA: TGCGCCAGCAGCCGAACAATACTAGCGGGGGGCTCTGGGGCCAACGTCCTGACTTTC.

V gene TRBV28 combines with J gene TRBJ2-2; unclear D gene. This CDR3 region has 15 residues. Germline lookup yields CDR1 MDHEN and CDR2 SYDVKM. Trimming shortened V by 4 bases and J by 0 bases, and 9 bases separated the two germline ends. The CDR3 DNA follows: TGTGCCAGCAGTTCCCCGAATTCGAACACCGGGGAGCTGTTTTTT. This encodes CASSSPNSNTGELFF. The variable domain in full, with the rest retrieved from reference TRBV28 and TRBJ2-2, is DVKVTQSSRYLVKRTGEKVFLECVQDMDHENMFWYRQDPGLGLRLIYFSYDVKMKEKGDIPEGYSVSREKKERFSLILESASTNQTSMYLCASSSPNSNTGELFFGEGSRLTVL.

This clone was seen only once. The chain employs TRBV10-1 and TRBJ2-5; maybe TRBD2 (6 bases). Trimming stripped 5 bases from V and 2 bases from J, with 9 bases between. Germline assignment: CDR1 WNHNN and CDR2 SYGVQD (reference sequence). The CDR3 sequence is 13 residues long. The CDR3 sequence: CASSPGTQETQYF. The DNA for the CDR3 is TGCGCCAGCAGTCCCGGGACTCAAGAGACCCAGTACTTC.

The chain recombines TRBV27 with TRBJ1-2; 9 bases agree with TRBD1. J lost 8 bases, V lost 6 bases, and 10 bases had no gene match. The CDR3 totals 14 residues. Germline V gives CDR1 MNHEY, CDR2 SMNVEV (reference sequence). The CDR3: CASSWTGAVGGYTF. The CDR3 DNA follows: TGTGCCAGCAGCTGGACAGGGGCCGTTGGGGGCTACACCTTC.

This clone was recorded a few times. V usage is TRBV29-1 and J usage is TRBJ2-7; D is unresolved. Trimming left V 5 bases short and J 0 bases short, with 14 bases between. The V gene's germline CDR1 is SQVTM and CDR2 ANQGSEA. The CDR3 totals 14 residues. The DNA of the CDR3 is TGCAGCGTTTCCTGGACGGCCAGCTCCTACGAGCAGTACTTC. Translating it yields CSVSWTASSYEQYF.

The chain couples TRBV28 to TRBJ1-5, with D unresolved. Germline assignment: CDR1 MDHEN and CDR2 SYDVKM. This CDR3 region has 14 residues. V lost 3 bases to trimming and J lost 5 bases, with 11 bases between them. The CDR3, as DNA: TGTGCCAGCAGTTTTAATGGCGGAGATCAGCCCCAGCATTTT. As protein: CASSFNGGDQPQHF.

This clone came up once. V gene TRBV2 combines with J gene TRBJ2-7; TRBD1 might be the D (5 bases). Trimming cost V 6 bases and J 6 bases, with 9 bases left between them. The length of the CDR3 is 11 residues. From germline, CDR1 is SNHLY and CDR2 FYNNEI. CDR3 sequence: CASSAGFEQYF. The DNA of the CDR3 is TGTGCCAGCAGCGCAGGGTTCGAGCAGTACTTC.

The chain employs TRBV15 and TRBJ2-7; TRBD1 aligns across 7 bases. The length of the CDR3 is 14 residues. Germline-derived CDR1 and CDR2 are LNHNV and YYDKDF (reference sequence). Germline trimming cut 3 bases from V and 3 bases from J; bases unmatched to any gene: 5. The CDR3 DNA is TGTGCCACCAGCAGCCTAGGGGGCCTCTACGAGCAGTACTTC. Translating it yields CATSSLGGLYEQYF.

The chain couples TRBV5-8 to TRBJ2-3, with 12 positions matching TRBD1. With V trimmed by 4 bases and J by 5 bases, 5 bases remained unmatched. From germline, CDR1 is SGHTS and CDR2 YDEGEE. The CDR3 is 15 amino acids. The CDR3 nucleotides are TGTGCCAGCAGCCGGGGACAGGGGGCAGAAGATACGCAGTATTTT. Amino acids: CASSRGQGAEDTQYF.

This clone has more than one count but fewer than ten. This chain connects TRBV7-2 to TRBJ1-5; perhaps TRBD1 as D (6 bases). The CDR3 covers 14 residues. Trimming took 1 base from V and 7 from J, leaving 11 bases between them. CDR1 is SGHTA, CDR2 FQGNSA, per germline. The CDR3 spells CASSLVGGAQPQHF. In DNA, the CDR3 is TGTGCCAGCAGCTTAGTAGGGGGGGCGCAGCCCCAGCATTTT.

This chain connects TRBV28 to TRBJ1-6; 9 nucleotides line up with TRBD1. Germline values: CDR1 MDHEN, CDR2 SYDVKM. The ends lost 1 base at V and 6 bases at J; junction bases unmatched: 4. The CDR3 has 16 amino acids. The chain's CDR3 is CASSLSLGQGNSPLHF. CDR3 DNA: TGTGCCAGCAGTTTATCCCTGGGACAGGGTAATTCACCCCTCCACTTT.

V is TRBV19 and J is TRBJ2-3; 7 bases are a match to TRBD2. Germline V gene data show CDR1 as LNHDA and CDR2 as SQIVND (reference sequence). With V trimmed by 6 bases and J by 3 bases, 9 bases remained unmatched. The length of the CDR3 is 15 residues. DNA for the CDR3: TGTGCCAGTAGGTATCGGGGGGTTCGGACAGATACGCAGTATTTT. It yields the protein CASRYRGVRTDTQYF.

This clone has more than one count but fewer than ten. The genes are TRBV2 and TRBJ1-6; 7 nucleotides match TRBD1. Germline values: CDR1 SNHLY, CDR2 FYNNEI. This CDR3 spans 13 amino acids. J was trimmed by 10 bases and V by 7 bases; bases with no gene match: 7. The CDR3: CASNTGEASPLHF. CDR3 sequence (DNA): TGTGCCAGCAACACAGGGGAGGCCTCACCCCTCCACTTT.

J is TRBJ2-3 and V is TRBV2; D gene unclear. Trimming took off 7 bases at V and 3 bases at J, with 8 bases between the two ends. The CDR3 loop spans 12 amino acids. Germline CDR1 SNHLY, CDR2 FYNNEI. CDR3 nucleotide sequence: TGTGCCAGCATTCAGTTGACAGATACGCAGTATTTT. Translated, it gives CASIQLTDTQYF.

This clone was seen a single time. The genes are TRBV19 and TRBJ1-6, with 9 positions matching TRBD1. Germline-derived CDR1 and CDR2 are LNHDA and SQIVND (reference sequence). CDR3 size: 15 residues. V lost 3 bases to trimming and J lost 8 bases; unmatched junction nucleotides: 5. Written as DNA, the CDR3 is TGTGCCAGTAGTATGGGGGGACAGGGTGATTCACCCCTCCACTTT. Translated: CASSMGGQGDSPLHF.

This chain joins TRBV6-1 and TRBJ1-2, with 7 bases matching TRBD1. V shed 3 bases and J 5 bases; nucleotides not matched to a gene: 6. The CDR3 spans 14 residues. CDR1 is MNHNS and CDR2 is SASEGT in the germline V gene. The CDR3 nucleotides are TGTGCCAGCAGTGACCTCCGACAGGGATATGGCTACACCTTC. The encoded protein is CASSDLRQGYGYTF.

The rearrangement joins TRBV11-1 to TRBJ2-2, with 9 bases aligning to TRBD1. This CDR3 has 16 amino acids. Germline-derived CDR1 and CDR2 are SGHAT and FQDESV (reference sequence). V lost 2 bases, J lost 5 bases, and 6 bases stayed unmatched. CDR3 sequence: CASSLRDRAVTGELFF. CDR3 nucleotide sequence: TGTGCCAGCAGCTTAAGGGACAGGGCGGTGACCGGGGAGCTGTTTTTT.

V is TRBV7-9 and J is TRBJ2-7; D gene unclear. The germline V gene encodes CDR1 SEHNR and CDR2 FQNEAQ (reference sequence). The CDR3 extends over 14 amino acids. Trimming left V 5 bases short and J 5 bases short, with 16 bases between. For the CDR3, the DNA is TGTGCCAGCAGCCCACGGGTGTCGCGGCACGAGCAGTACTTC. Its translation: CASSPRVSRHEQYF.

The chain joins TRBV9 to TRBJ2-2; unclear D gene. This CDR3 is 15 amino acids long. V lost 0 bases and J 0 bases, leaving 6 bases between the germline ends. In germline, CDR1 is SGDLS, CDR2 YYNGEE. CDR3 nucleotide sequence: TGTGCCAGCAGCGTAGGAATTACGAACACCGGGGAGCTGTTTTTT. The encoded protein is CASSVGITNTGELFF. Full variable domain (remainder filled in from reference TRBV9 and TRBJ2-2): DSGVTQTPKHLITATGQRVTLRCSPRSGDLSVYWYQQSLDQGLQFLIQYYNGEERAKGNILERFSAQQFPDLHSELNLSSLELGDSALYFCASSVGITNTGELFFGEGSRLTVL.

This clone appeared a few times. This CDR3 reads CASSSLWTGGVDEQFF. CDR3 bases: TGTGCCAGCAGTTCTCTCTGGACAGGGGGCGTAGATGAGCAGTTCTTC. This rearrangement joins TRBV28 to TRBJ2-1; 11 nucleotides line up with TRBD1. The CDR3 is made up of 16 amino acids. Per germline, CDR1 MDHEN and CDR2 SYDVKM. V dropped 4 bases and J dropped 8; count of bases not matched to a gene: 10.

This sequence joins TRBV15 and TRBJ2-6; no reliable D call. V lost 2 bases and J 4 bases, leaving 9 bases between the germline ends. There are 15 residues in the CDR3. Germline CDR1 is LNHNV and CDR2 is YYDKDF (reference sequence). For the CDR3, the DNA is TGTGCCACCAGCAGATTAGCCCTGGGGGCCAACGTCCTGACTTTC. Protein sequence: CATSRLALGANVLTF.